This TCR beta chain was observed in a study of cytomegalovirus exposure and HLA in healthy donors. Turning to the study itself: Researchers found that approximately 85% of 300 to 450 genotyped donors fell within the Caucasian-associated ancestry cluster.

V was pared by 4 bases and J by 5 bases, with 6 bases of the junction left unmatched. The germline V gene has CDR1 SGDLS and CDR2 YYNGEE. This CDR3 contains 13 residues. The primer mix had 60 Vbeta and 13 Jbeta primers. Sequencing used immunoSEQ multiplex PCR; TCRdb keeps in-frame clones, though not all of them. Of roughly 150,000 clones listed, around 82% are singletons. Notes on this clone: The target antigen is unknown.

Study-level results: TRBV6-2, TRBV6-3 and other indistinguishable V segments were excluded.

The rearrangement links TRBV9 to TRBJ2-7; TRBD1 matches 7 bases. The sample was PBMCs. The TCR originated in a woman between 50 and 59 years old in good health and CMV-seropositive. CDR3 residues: CASSRGGGDEQYF. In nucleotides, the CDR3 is TGTGCCAGCAGCAGAGGGGGCGGAGACGAGCAGTACTTC.